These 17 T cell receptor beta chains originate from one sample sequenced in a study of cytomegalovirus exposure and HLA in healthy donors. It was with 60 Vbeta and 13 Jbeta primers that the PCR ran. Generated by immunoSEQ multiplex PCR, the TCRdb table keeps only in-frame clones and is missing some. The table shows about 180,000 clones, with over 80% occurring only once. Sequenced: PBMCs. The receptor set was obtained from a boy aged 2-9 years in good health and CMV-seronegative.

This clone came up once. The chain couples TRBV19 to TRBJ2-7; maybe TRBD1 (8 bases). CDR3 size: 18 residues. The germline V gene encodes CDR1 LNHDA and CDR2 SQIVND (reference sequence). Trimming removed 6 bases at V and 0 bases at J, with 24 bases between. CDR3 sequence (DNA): TGTGCCAGTAGCTCCCAAAGGACAGGGACTACCAACTCCTACGAGCAGTACTTC. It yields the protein CASSSQRTGTTNSYEQYF.

Here the CDR3 reads CASSLVAANNSPLHF. CDR3 bases: TGTGCCAGCAGCTTAGTGGCGGCCAATAATTCACCCCTCCACTTT. The chain employs TRBV7-9 and TRBJ1-6, with D unclear. This CDR3 is 15 amino acids long. The germline V gene encodes CDR1 SEHNR and CDR2 FQNEAQ (reference sequence). The V end was cut by 1 base, the J end by 5 bases, with 9 bases between.

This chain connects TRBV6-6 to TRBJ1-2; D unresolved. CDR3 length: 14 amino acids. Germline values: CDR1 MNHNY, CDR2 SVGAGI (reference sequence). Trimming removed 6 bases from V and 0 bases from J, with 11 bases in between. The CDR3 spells CASSHREANYGYTF. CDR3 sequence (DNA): TGTGCCAGCAGCCACCGGGAAGCTAACTATGGCTACACCTTC.

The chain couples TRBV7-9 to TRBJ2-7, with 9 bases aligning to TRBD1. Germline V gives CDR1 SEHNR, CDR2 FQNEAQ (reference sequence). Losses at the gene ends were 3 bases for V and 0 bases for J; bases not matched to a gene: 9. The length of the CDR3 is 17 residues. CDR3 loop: CASSFSLRDRVSYEQYF. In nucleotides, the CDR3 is TGTGCCAGCAGCTTCAGCCTCCGGGACAGGGTCTCCTACGAGCAGTACTTC.

The CDR3 region has the DNA TGTGCCAGCAGCTACTCCCAGGGATACGAGCAGTACTTC. It is translated as CASSYSQGYEQYF. J is TRBJ2-7 and V is TRBV7-2, with a tentative D call TRBD1 (5 bases). Germline CDR1 is SGHTA and CDR2 is FQGNSA. This CDR3 contains 13 residues. The germline V and J ends were trimmed by 4 bases and 4 bases, with 11 bases remaining between them.

This CDR3 is CASSRGLGLNTEAFF. The CDR3 DNA sequence: TGTGCCAGCAGCAGGGGGCTAGGTCTGAACACTGAAGCTTTCTTT. The gene calls are TRBV11-2 and TRBJ1-1; 7 nucleotides agree with TRBD1. The J segment lost 0 bases and the V segment lost 5 bases, leaving 6 bases of the junction unmatched. The length of the CDR3 is 15 residues. The germline gives CDR1 SGHAT, CDR2 FQNNGV.

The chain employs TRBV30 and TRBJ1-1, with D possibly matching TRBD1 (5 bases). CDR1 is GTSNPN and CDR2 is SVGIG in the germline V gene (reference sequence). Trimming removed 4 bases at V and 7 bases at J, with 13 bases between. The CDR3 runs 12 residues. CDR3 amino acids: CAWKGRVVEAFF. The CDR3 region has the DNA TGTGCCTGGAAGGGCAGGGTGGTTGAAGCTTTCTTT.

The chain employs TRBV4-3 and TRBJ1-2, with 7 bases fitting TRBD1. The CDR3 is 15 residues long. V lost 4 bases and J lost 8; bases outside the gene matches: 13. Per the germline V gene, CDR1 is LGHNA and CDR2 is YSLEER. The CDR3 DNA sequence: TGCGCCAGCAGCCGCGGGCCAACAGGGGACGGGGGCTACACCTTC. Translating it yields CASSRGPTGDGGYTF.

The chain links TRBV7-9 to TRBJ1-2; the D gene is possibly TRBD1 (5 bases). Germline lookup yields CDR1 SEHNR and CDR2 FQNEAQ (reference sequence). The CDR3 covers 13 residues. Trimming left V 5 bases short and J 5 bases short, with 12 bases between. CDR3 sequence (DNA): TGTGCCAGCAGCCTAAACACAGGTTATGGCTACACCTTC. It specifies CASSLNTGYGYTF.

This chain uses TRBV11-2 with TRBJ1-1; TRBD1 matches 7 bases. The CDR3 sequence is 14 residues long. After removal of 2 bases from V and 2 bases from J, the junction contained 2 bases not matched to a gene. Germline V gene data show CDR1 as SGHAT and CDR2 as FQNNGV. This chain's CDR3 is CASSLTGANTEAFF. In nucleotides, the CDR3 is TGTGCCAGCAGCTTAACAGGGGCTAACACTGAAGCTTTCTTT.

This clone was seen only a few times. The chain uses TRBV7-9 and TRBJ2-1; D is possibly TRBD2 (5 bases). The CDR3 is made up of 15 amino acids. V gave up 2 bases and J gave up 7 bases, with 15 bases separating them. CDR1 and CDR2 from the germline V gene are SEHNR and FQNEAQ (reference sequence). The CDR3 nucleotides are TGTGCCAGCAGCTTAAGTAGCGACATATGGAATGAGCAGTTCTTC. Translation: CASSLSSDIWNEQFF. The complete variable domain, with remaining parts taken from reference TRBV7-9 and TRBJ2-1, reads DTGVSQNPRHKITKRGQNVTFRCDPISEHNRLYWYRQTLGQGPEFLTYFQNEAQLEKSRLLSDRFSAERPKGSFSTLEIQRTEQGDSAMYLCASSLSSDIWNEQFFGPGTRLTVL.

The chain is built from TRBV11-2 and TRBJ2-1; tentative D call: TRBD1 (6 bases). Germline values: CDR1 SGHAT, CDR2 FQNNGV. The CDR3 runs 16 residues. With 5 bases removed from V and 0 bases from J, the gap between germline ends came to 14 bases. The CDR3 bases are TGTGCCAGCAGCCACGCACAGGGTTTCTCCTACAATGAGCAGTTCTTC. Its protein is CASSHAQGFSYNEQFF.

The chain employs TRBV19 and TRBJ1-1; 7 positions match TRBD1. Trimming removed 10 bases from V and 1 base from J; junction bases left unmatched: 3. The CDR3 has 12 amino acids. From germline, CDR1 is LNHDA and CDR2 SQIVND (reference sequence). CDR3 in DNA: TGTGCCACTCGACAGGGGAACACTGAAGCTTTCTTT. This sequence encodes CATRQGNTEAFF. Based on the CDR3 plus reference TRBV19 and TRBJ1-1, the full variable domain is DGGITQSPKYLFRKEGQNVTLSCEQNLNHDAMYWYRQDPGQGLRLIYYSQIVNDFQKGDIAEGYSVSREKKESFPLTVTSAQKNPTAFYLCATRQGNTEAFFGQGTRLTVV.

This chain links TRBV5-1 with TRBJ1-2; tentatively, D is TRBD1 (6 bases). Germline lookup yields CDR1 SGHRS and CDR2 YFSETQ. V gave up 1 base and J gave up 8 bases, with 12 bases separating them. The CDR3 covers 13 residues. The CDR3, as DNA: TGCGCCAGCAGCTTGATCGCAGGGGAAGGCTACACCTTC. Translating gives CASSLIAGEGYTF.

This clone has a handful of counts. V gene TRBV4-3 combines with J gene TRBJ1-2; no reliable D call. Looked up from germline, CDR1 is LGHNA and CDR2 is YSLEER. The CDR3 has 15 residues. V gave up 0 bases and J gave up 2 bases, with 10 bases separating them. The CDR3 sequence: CASSQDQDWNYGYTF. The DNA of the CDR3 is TGCGCCAGCAGCCAAGACCAGGACTGGAACTATGGCTACACCTTC.

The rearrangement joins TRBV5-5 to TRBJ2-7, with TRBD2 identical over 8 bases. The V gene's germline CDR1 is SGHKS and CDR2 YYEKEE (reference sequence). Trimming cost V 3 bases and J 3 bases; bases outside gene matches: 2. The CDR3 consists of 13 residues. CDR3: CASSSGLVYEQYF. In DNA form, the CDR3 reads TGTGCCAGCAGCTCGGGACTAGTCTACGAGCAGTACTTC.

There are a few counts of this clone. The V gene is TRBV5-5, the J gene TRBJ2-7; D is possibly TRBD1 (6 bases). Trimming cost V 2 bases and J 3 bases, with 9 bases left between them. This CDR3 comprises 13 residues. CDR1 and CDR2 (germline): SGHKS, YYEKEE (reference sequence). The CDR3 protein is CASSFQGNYEQYF. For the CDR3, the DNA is TGTGCCAGCAGCTTCCAGGGGAACTACGAGCAGTACTTC.